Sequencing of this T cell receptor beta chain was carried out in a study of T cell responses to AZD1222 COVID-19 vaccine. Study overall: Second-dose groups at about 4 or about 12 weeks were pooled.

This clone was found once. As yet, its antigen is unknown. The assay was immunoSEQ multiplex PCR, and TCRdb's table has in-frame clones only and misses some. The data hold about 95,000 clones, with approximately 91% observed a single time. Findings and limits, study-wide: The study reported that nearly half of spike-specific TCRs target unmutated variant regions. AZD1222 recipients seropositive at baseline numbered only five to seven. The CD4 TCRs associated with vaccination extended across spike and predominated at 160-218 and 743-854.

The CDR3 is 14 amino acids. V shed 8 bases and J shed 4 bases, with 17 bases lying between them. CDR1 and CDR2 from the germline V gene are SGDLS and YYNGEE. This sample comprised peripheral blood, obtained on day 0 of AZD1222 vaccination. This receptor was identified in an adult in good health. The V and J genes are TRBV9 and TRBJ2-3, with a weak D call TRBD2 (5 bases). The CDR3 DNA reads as TGTGCCAGGCTGACTCCCCCGAGGGCAGATACGCAGTATTTT. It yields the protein CARLTPPRADTQYF.